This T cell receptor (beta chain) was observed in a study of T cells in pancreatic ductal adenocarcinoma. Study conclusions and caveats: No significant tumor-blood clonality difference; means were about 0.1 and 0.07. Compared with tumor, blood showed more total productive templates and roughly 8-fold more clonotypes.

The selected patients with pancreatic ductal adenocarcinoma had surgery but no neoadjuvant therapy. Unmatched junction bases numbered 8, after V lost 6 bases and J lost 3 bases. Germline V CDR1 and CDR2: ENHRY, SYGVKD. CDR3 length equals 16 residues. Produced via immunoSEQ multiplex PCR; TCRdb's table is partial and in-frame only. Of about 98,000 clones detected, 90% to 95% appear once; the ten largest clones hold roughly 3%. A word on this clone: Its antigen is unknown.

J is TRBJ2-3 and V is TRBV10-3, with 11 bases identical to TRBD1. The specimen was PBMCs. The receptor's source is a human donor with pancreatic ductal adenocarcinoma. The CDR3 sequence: CAIRPGQGAGTDTQYF. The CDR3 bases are TGTGCCATCAGACCAGGACAGGGGGCAGGTACAGATACGCAGTATTTT.